The T cell receptor beta chain under discussion was sequenced for a study of blood T cell repertoires in COVID-19. TCRdb keeps only in-frame clones here, not all; method: immunoSEQ multiplex PCR. The repertoire has around 200,000 clones, roughly 80% of them found once; the top ten carry approximately 15%. This CDR3 comprises 13 residues. V was trimmed by 4 bases and J by 1 base, leaving 7 bases between them. Per germline, CDR1 MNHNY and CDR2 SVGAGI (reference sequence). The clonotype originates from a woman in her sixties or seventies with COVID-19, enrolled during active disease. This chain uses TRBV6-6 with TRBJ2-5; no clear D. Sequencing was performed on peripheral blood. The CDR3 sequence is CASSFRSQETQYF. The CDR3 coding sequence is TGTGCCAGCAGTTTTCGTTCCCAAGAGACCCAGTACTTC.